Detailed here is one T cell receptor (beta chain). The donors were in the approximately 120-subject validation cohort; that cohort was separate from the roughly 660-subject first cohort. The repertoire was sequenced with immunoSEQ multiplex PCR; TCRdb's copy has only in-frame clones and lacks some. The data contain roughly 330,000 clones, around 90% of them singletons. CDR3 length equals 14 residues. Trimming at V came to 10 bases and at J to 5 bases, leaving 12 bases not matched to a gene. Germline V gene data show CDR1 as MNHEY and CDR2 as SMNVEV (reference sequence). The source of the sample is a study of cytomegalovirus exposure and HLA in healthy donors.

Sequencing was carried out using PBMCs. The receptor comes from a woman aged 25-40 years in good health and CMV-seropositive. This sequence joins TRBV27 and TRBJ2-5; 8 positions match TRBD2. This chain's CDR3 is CATAKAGVLETQYF. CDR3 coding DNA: TGTGCCACCGCGAAAGCGGGAGTTTTGGAGACCCAGTACTTC.